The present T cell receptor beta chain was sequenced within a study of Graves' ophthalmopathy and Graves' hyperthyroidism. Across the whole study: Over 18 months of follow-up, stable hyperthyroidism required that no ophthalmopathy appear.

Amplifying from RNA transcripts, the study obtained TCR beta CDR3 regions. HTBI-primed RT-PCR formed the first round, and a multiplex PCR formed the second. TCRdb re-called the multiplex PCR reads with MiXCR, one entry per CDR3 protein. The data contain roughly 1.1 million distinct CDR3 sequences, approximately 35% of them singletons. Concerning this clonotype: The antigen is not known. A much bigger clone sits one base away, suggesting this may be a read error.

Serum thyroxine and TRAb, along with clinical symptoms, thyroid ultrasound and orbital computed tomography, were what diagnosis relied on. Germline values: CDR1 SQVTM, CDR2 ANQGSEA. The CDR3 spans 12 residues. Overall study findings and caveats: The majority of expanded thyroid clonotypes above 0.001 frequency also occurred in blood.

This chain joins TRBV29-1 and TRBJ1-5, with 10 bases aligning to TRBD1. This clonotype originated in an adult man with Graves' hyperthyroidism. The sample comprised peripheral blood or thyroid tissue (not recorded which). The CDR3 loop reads CNVGQGVQPQHF. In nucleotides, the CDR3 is TGCAACGTTGGACAGGGGGTTCAGCCCCAGCATTTT.